One TCR beta chain is described in this entry. This clone appeared a few times. Its antigen remains unidentified. It has no much larger one-base neighbor in the sample; base qualities were not kept. To sequence the TCRbeta CDR3 region, genomic DNA was isolated from the sorted cells. TCRbeta CDR3 regions were sequenced using the immunoSEQ Assay. This is the immuneACCESS table as TCRdb keeps it, with only in-frame sequences that have V and J called. A part of the clones is gone; compared with another copy, unresolved V genes explain less than half, and the rest is unexplained. This sample has roughly 60,000 clones in its table, and roughly 85% of those were observed once. Approximately 3.6% of the sample goes to the ten largest clones. Patients with a history of autoimmune disease or receiving systemic immunosuppression were excluded from the trial. Peripheral blood for TCR sequencing was drawn from every dose cohort at baseline, at cycle 4 day 1 and at cycle 7 day 1. Samples were obtained from an open-label, multicenter, first-in-human phase I dose-escalation trial of ivuxolimab. Adults with locally advanced or metastatic melanoma, renal cell, hepatocellular, or head and neck squamous cell carcinoma were enrolled in the trial. Before TCR sequencing, CD4+ T cells and CD8+ T cells were sorted from peripheral blood as separate populations.

The data stem from a study of OX40 agonist ivuxolimab in advanced cancers. Broadly, across the study: Ivuxolimab was a fully human IgG2 agonistic monoclonal antibody targeting the costimulatory receptor OX40 (CD134). Intravenous ivuxolimab was administered to patients every 2 weeks at six dose levels: 0.01, 0.1, 0.3, 1.5, 3 and 10 mg/kg. Of the roughly 53 patients in dose escalation, approximately 20 had hepatocellular carcinoma, some 15 had melanoma, 9 had renal cell carcinoma and 9 had head and neck cancer. In the dose-escalation cohort, 75% to 85% of patients were male, and the mean age was 60 years with a range of roughly 20 to 80. Patients were allowed to have had prior anti-PD-1, anti-PD-L1 or anti-CTLA-4 therapy, and 30% to 40% of the dose-escalation patients had been treated with checkpoint inhibitors. Partial responses were achieved by three dose-escalation patients, of whom one had hepatocellular carcinoma and two had cutaneous melanoma. Peripheral TCRbeta sequencing was intended to test whether TCR sequence diversity was altered and clonal T-cell expansion was caused by ivuxolimab. The monotherapy dose-escalation portion (N of about 50 patients) of the phase I ivuxolimab trial is reported in the paper.

The CDR3 runs 14 amino acids, cysteine and phenylalanine included. Solely the CDR3 DNA is kept, with 42 bases framed from the first base. The germline V end is reduced by 3 bases and the J end by 2 bases; junction bases left unmatched: 2. CDR1 and CDR2 (LNHDA, SQIVND) derive from the germline V gene (reference sequence). Broader findings and caveats from the paper: Clonal expansion of both CD4+ and CD8+ blood T cells was observed from baseline to week 6 at doses 0.1 to 3.0 mg/kg. After ivuxolimab, CD8+ T cells had more expanded clones than CD4+ T cells on average. In the 0.1-3.0 mg/kg groups, partial responders had among the lowest normalized peripheral clonal expansion, particularly in CD8+ T cells. Low levels of normalized T-cell clonal expansion were also seen in some patients who did not respond. The antigen specificity of the clonally expanded peripheral T cells was not determined.

This clonotype was obtained from an adult with an advanced solid tumor such as melanoma, head and neck, liver or kidney cancer. This chain joins TRBV19 to TRBJ1-2; TRBD1 lines up with 8 middle nucleotides. This material consisted of CD4+ or CD8+ T cells sorted from blood, taken in a trial of the OX40 agonist ivuxolimab. The DNA sequence is as follows: TGTGCCAGTAGTATGAGGGACAGGAACTATGGCTACACCTTC. It specifies CASSMRDRNYGYTF.